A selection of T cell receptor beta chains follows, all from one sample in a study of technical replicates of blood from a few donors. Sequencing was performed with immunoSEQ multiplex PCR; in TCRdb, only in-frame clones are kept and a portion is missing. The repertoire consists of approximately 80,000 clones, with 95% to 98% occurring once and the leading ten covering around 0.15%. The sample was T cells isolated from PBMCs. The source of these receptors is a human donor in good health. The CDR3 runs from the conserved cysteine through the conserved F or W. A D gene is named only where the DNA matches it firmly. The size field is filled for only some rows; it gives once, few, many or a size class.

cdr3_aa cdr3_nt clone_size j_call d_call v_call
CASRDNLNEKLFF TGCGCCAGTCGGGACAATCTTAATGAAAAACTGTTTTTT NA TRBJ1-4 NA TRBV5-1
CASSRRLAGDFKETQYF TGTGCCAGCAGCCGCCGACTAGCGGGAGATTTTAAAGAGACCCAGTACTTC once TRBJ2-5 TRBD2 TRBV7-8
CASSQEKGTSMWNEQFF TGCGCCAGCAGCCAAGAGAAGGGGACTAGTATGTGGAATGAGCAGTTCTTC NA TRBJ2-1 TRBD2 TRBV4-1
CASSPLTGDRPYEQYF TGTGCCAGCAGCCCCCTGACAGGGGATCGCCCCTACGAGCAGTACTTC NA TRBJ2-7 TRBD1 TRBV7-8
CASSLNSGINEQFF TGTGCCAGCAGCTTAAATTCAGGGATAAATGAGCAGTTCTTC NA TRBJ2-1 NA TRBV7-9
CASQGVQGSYNEQFF TGTGCCAGCCAGGGCGTACAGGGTTCCTACAATGAGCAGTTCTTC NA TRBJ2-1 NA TRBV28
CASSFPGWTGALSLYGYTF TGTGCCAGCAGCTTCCCTGGCTGGACAGGGGCGCTTTCCCTGTATGGCTACACCTTC NA TRBJ1-2 TRBD1 TRBV7-3
CASQSGRDRRTGELFF TGTGCCTCCCAGTCCGGCAGGGACAGGAGGACCGGGGAGCTGTTTTTT once TRBJ2-2 TRBD1 TRBV28
CASSSRNTIYF TGTGCCAGCAGCTCCAGAAACACCATATATTTT NA TRBJ1-3 NA TRBV7-2
CAWIWGERAFF TGTGCCTGGATTTGGGGCGAACGAGCTTTCTTT NA TRBJ1-1 NA TRBV30
CASSFRAGTQYF TGTGCCAGCAGCTTCAGGGCCGGTACGCAGTATTTT NA TRBJ2-3 NA TRBV7-8
CASRSDRAGADTQYF TGTGCCAGCAGGTCTGATAGGGCAGGGGCAGATACGCAGTATTTT NA TRBJ2-3 NA TRBV7-8
CASSPTPRQYGYTF TGTGCCAGCAGCCCGACCCCCCGACAGTATGGCTACACCTTC NA TRBJ1-2 NA TRBV5-4
CAWSAGGSSGANVLTF TGTGCCTGGAGTGCAGGGGGCTCCTCTGGGGCCAACGTCCTGACTTTC NA TRBJ2-6 TRBD1 TRBV30
CASSYRSTGISYTF TGTGCCAGCAGTTACCGTTCAACAGGAATCAGCTACACCTTC NA TRBJ1-2 NA TRBV6-6
CASSGLALNEQYF TGTGCCAGCTCGGGACTTGCTTTAAACGAGCAGTACTTC NA TRBJ2-7 NA TRBV6-6
CASSPDLGGYEQYF TGTGCCAGCAGCCCGGATCTAGGGGGCTACGAGCAGTACTTC NA TRBJ2-7 NA TRBV7-9
CASSLTVATDTQYF TGCGCCAGCAGCTTAACTGTCGCCACAGATACGCAGTATTTT NA TRBJ2-3 NA TRBV5-1
CASIDRGGYSNQPQHF TGTGCCAGTATAGATAGGGGGGGCTATAGCAATCAGCCCCAGCATTTT NA TRBJ1-5 NA TRBV19
CATAGTGYTGELFF TGTGCCACCGCCGGGACAGGTTACACCGGGGAGCTGTTTTTT NA TRBJ2-2 TRBD1 TRBV15
CASSLGLAGLQETQYF TGTGCCAGCAGCTTGGGACTAGCGGGGCTACAAGAGACCCAGTACTTC NA TRBJ2-5 TRBD2 TRBV6-6
CASSFGLVFEETQYF TGTGCCAGCAGCTTCGGGTTGGTATTTGAAGAGACCCAGTACTTC NA TRBJ2-5 NA TRBV5-6
CASSQDRNQPQHF TGTGCCAGCAGCCAAGACAGGAATCAGCCCCAGCATTTT NA TRBJ1-5 NA TRBV5-6
CASSFTGTGANVLTF TGTGCCAGCAGCTTTACAGGGACTGGGGCCAACGTCCTGACTTTC NA TRBJ2-6 NA TRBV5-4
CASGSLPSGKVEQFF TGTGCCAGCGGTTCGCTGCCTAGCGGGAAGGTGGAGCAGTTCTTC NA TRBJ2-1 TRBD2 TRBV28
CASTGDEGEQYF TGTGCCTCGACAGGGGACGAAGGTGAGCAGTACTTC NA TRBJ2-7 TRBD1 TRBV30
CASSEGGGARSTEAFF TGCGCCAGCAGTGAGGGGGGGGGTGCCCGAAGCACTGAAGCTTTCTTT NA TRBJ1-1 NA TRBV10-1
CASSLLGGQDYGYTF TGTGCCAGCAGTTTATTGGGAGGGCAGGACTATGGCTACACCTTC NA TRBJ1-2 NA TRBV28
CASSPWPRAGGQTSTKQYF TGTGCCAGCTCCCCATGGCCCAGGGCGGGAGGGCAGACCTCTACGAAGCAGTACTTC NA TRBJ2-7 TRBD2 TRBV18
CASSPGQMANTEAFF TGTGCCAGCAGTCCCGGACAAATGGCCAACACTGAAGCTTTCTTT NA TRBJ1-1 NA TRBV6-5
CASSLVGGAENQPQHF TGCGCCAGCAGCTTGGTTGGGGGGGCCGAAAATCAGCCCCAGCATTTT NA TRBJ1-5 NA TRBV5-1
CASTELWTGKIEQYF TGTGCCAGCACCGAATTATGGACAGGGAAAATCGAGCAGTACTTC NA TRBJ2-7 TRBD1 TRBV11-2